This entry describes one TCR beta chain. No antigen is known for it. The entry originates in a study of beta chain features in type 1 diabetes. The study, taken as a whole, reports: The study found fewer insertions and more deletions at VDJ junctions in type 1 diabetes patients. Here, the possible influence of HLA type (on TCRB rearrangement) remained unresolved. Shorter templates might be favored by PCR, equally in patients and controls.

Expressed TCRB transcripts were sequenced because the isolated RNA had all been reverse transcribed beforehand. Clones were sequenced by immunoSEQ multiplex PCR, and TCRdb holds only the in-frame ones, with some missing. The data contain around 400,000 clones, over 13% of them singletons. Sequenced material: naive CD4+ T cells from blood. This TCR derives from a woman under 30 in good health.

The CDR3 loop reads CSVGGGRDRNTGELFF. The CDR3 nucleotides read TGCAGCGTTGGGGGGGGCAGGGACCGAAACACCGGGGAGCTGTTTTTT. The chain has TRBV29-1 and TRBJ2-2; D possibly corresponds to TRBD2 (7 bases). The CDR3 length is 16 residues. Germline V gene sequence: CDR1 SQVTM, CDR2 ANQGSEA. V gave up 4 bases and J gave up 2 bases, with 17 bases separating them.